This TCR beta chain was identified in a study of T cells in Graves' hyperthyroidism and ophthalmopathy. Findings and caveats of the study: Median prediction lead before ophthalmopathy onset was about 6.7 months with the model.

This clonotype was picked up a small number of times. The antigen is undetermined. Amplification targeted TCR beta CDR3 regions from RNA transcripts. The HTBI primer set served for first-round RT-PCR of the TCR CDR3. TCRdb passed the multiplex PCR reads through MiXCR, listing each CDR3 protein once. The repertoire holds approximately 600,000 distinct CDR3 sequences, with around 20% as singletons. Germline V gene sequence: CDR1 SNHLY, CDR2 FYNNEI. The ends were cut back, 6 bases at V and 5 bases at J, with 11 bases in the middle. The CDR3 is 14 amino acids. At least 3 on the Clinical Activity Score was recorded for ophthalmopathy patients, who also had NOSPECS grade at least 4 and duration under 3 months.

The sample was blood. The J gene is TRBJ2-6, the V gene TRBV2; the D is unclear. The source of this sequence is a man younger than 45 with Graves' ophthalmopathy. Here the CDR3 DNA reads TGTGCCAGCAGCCACCCATTAAGGGCCAACGTCCTGACTTTC. It encodes CASSHPLRANVLTF. Together with reference TRBV2 and TRBJ2-6, the CDR3 gives the full variable domain: EPEVTQTPSHQVTQMGQEVILRCVPISNHLYFYWYRQILGQKVEFLVSFYNNEISEKSEIFDDQFSVERPDGSNFTLKIRSTKLEDSAMYFCASSHPLRANVLTFGAGSRLTVL.